This T cell receptor beta chain came from a study of T cell changes during pregnancy in multiple sclerosis. Measured with immunoSEQ multiplex PCR; TCRdb has only the in-frame clones, and not every one. This sample has roughly 41,000 clones; less than 95% occur once, and the top ten carry about 1.7%. V shed 5 bases and J 6 bases; nucleotides not matched to a gene: 7. CDR1 SGHTA and CDR2 FQGNSA come from the germline V gene. The CDR3 has 15 amino acids. This clonotype was obtained from a female donor with multiple sclerosis, enrolled in a pregnancy study. The sequencing used peripheral blood, collected in the third trimester of pregnancy. The chain carries TRBV7-2 and TRBJ2-3; 11 nucleotides line up with TRBD2. The CDR3 here is CASSLTSGRGDTQYF. For the CDR3, the DNA is TGTGCCAGCAGCCTCACTAGCGGGAGAGGCGATACGCAGTATTTT.